The clone carrying this T cell receptor (beta chain) was counted only a few times. Expressed TCRB transcripts were sequenced because the isolated RNA had all been reverse transcribed beforehand. Sequencing was performed with immunoSEQ multiplex PCR; in TCRdb, only in-frame clones are kept and a portion is missing. The sample lists 620,000 or so clones; 15% to 17% were seen once. These data come from a study of beta chain features in type 1 diabetes. Per germline, CDR1 SGHDN and CDR2 FVKESK. Trimming stripped 4 bases from V and 4 bases from J, with 8 bases between. This CDR3 contains 12 residues. Sequenced input: naive CD4+ T cells from blood. The V and J genes are TRBV14 and TRBJ2-7; perhaps TRBD1 as D (6 bases). The TCR originated in a man younger than 30 in good health. As DNA, the CDR3 is TGTGCCAGCAGCCTTACAGGGTACGAGCAGTACTTC. Translation: CASSLTGYEQYF.